This is a list of T cell receptor beta chains from one sample in a study of blood T cell repertoires in COVID-19. Profiled with immunoSEQ multiplex PCR; TCRdb holds only in-frame clones, not every one. Among about 200,000 clones, approximately 86% were seen once, and the ten largest hold around 4%. Sequencing used PBMCs or T cells enriched from blood (not recorded which). The receptor set was obtained from a woman aged 25-40 years who had been exposed to COVID-19. Each CDR3 is given with its conserved first and last residue. Each record gives: clone size, V gene, D gene, CDR3 length, J gene, CDR3 protein, CDR3 DNA. D genes are given only for firm matches. The size of a clone is reported for some rows only, either as once, few or many, or as a class for expanded clones.

.	TRBV5-1	.	13	TRBJ1-1	CASTPGANTEAFF	TGCGCCAGCACCCCGGGAGCAAACACTGAAGCTTTCTTT
.	TRBV23-1	.	15	TRBJ2-7	CASSHRPRDSYEQYF	TGCGCCAGCAGTCACCGGCCCAGGGATAGCTACGAGCAGTACTTC
once	TRBV6-5	.	16	TRBJ1-5	CASSYPGIFGNQPQHF	TGTGCCAGCAGTTACCCCGGGATTTTTGGGAATCAGCCCCAGCATTTT
.	TRBV10-3	.	14	TRBJ2-2	CAISLIGDTGELFF	TGTGCCATCAGCCTTATAGGAGACACCGGGGAGCTGTTTTTT
.	TRBV29-1	.	12	TRBJ2-7	CSVEGMTHEQYF	TGCAGCGTAGAGGGCATGACCCACGAGCAGTACTTC
.	TRBV15	.	13	TRBJ2-7	CATSRDTSYEQYF	TGTGCCACCAGCAGGGACACCTCCTACGAGCAGTACTTC
.	TRBV14	.	13	TRBJ1-2	CASSFRTDYGYTF	TGTGCCAGCAGCTTTCGGACAGACTATGGCTACACCTTC
once	TRBV19	.	15	TRBJ2-7	CASSIGSGVLGEQYF	TGTGCCAGTAGTATTGGGTCAGGGGTGTTGGGGGAGCAGTACTTC
.	TRBV19	.	15	TRBJ2-7	CASSDKQGERYEQYF	TGTGCCAGTAGCGACAAACAGGGAGAAAGGTACGAGCAGTACTTC
once	TRBV2	.	12	TRBJ1-2	CASSPGDYGYTF	TGTGCCAGCAGCCCAGGGGACTATGGCTACACCTTC
.	TRBV2	.	13	TRBJ1-1	CASQQSKNTEAFF	TGTGCCAGCCAACAGTCAAAGAACACTGAAGCTTTCTTT
.	TRBV18	TRBD1	17	TRBJ1-3	CASSPGDRGFSGNTIYF	TGTGCCAGCTCACCGGGGGACAGGGGTTTCTCTGGAAACACCATATATTTT
.	TRBV29-1	TRBD1	13	TRBJ1-5	CSAGETGDQPQHF	TGCAGTGCCGGAGAGACAGGGGATCAGCCCCAGCATTTT
.	TRBV21-1	.	15	TRBJ1-4	CASSSLGDCGEKLFF	TGTGCCAGCAGCAGTTTGGGAGACTGCGGCGAAAAACTGTTTTTT
.	TRBV5-6	TRBD1	12	TRBJ1-2	CASSLDRGRPNF	TGTGCCAGCAGCTTGGACAGGGGGCGGCCTAACTTC
.	TRBV5-8	TRBD1	14	TRBJ1-2	CASSLAGTGVAYTF	TGTGCCAGCAGCTTGGCCGGGACAGGGGTCGCCTACACCTTC
.	TRBV10-1	TRBD1	16	TRBJ1-5	CASSESSRTGQQPQHF	TGCGCCAGCAGTGAGTCGAGTCGGACAGGGCAACAGCCCCAGCATTTT
.	TRBV4-1	.	15	TRBJ2-5	CASSQDPIGEETQYF	TGCGCCAGCAGCCAAGATCCCATCGGTGAAGAGACCCAGTACTTC
.	TRBV9	TRBD2	15	TRBJ2-3	CASSVGGGDPDTQYF	TGTGCCAGCAGCGTAGGCGGGGGGGATCCAGATACGCAGTATTTT
.	TRBV5-1	.	15	TRBJ1-4	CASSLTAQLPEKLFF	TGCGCCAGCAGCTTAACGGCCCAACTACCTGAAAAACTGTTTTTT
.	TRBV7-6	.	16	TRBJ1-3	CASSPTGTLAGNTIYF	TGTGCCAGCAGCCCGACCGGGACTTTGGCTGGTAACACCATATATTTT
.	TRBV21-1	.	15	TRBJ1-5	CASSRGQANNQPQHF	TGTGCCAGCAGCAGGGGACAGGCTAACAATCAGCCCCAGCATTTT
.	TRBV7-3	TRBD1	13	TRBJ2-1	CASSMTGGNEQFF	TGTGCCAGCAGCATGACAGGGGGCAATGAGCAGTTCTTC
.	TRBV2	.	14	TRBJ2-5	CASSEAPIQETQYF	TGTGCCAGCAGTGAAGCTCCCATTCAAGAGACCCAGTACTTC
.	TRBV30	.	15	TRBJ1-6	CAWSVRQGRNSPLHF	TGTGCCTGGAGTGTACGGCAGGGGCGTAATTCACCCCTCCACTTT
once	TRBV9	.	14	TRBJ1-2	CASSVDQDSYGYTF	TGTGCCAGCAGCGTAGATCAGGACAGCTATGGCTACACCTTC
.	TRBV10-2	.	13	TRBJ1-2	CASRETANYGYTF	TGCGCCAGCAGGGAGACAGCTAACTATGGCTACACCTTC
.	TRBV7-9	.	15	TRBJ1-2	CASSLVGSPSHGYTF	TGTGCCAGCAGCTTAGTCGGGTCCCCGAGTCATGGCTACACCTTC
.	TRBV3-1/TRBV3-2	.	13	TRBJ2-7	CASSPRTNYEQYF	TGTGCCAGCAGCCCTCGGACTAACTACGAGCAGTACTTC
once	TRBV30	.	15	TRBJ2-7	CAWSVLRQGGYEQYF	TGTGCCTGGAGTGTACTGAGGCAGGGGGGCTACGAGCAGTACTTC
.	TRBV9	.	14	TRBJ2-3	CASSPDRGIDTQYF	TGTGCCAGCAGCCCCGATAGGGGAATAGATACGCAGTATTTT
.	TRBV19	TRBD1	19	TRBJ2-3	CASSIDPLGTGANTDTQYF	TGTGCCAGTAGTATAGATCCCCTGGGGACAGGGGCCAACACAGATACGCAGTATTTT
.	TRBV3-1/TRBV3-2	.	14	TRBJ1-3	CASSQRDFGNTIYF	TGTGCCAGCAGCCAACGGGACTTCGGAAACACCATATATTTT
.	TRBV6-6	.	16	TRBJ2-6	CASSPTGSSGANVLTF	TGTGCCAGCAGCCCAACAGGCAGCTCTGGGGCCAACGTCCTGACTTTC
.	TRBV7-9	.	15	TRBJ1-1	CASSRSGVGDTEAFF	TGTGCCAGCAGCAGGAGCGGGGTGGGAGACACTGAAGCTTTCTTT
.	TRBV6-5	TRBD2	15	TRBJ2-3	CASQSTSGGVRTQYF	TGTGCCAGCCAATCGACTAGCGGGGGGGTCAGGACGCAGTATTTT
.	TRBV2	.	14	TRBJ1-1	CASGESLGGTEAFF	TGTGCCAGCGGGGAATCGCTGGGGGGCACTGAAGCTTTCTTT
.	TRBV27	TRBD1	13	TRBJ1-1	CASRDSPNTEAFF	TGTGCCAGTAGGGACAGCCCAAACACTGAAGCTTTCTTT
few	TRBV6-6	TRBD1	17	TRBJ1-2	CASSPRLWGQGNYGYTF	TGTGCCAGCAGTCCCCGGCTGTGGGGACAGGGAAACTATGGCTACACCTTC
.	TRBV5-1	.	17	TRBJ1-1	CASSLFQGTTPNTEAFF	TGCGCCAGCAGCTTGTTCCAGGGGACGACTCCGAACACTGAAGCTTTCTTT
once	TRBV10-3	.	15	TRBJ1-4	CAISDVDGGEEKLFF	TGTGCCATCAGTGACGTCGACGGTGGGGAGGAAAAACTGTTTTTT